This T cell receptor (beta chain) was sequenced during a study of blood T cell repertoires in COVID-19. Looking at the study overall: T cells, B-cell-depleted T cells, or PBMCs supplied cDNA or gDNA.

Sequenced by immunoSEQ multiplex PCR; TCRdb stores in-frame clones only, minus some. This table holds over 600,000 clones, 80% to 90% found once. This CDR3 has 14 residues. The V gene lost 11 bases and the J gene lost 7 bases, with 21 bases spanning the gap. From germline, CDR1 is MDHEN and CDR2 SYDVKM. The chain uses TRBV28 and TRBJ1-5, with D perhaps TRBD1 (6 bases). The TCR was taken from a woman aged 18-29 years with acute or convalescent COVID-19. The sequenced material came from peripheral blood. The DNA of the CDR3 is TGTGCCTCCCGAGGGGGGGCCGTCGCCCAGCCCCAGCATTTT. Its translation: CASRGGAVAQPQHF.